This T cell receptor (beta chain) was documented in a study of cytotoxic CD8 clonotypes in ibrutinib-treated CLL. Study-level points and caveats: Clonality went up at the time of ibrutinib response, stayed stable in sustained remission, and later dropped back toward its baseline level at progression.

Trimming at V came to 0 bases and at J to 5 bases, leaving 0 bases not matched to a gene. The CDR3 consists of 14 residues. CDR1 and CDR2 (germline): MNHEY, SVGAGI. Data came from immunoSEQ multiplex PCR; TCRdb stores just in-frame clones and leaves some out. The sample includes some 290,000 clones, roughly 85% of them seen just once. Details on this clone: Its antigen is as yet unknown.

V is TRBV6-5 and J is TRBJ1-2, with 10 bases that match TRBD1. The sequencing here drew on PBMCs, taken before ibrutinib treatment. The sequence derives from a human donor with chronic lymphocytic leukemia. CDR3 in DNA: TGTGCCAGCAGTTACTCGGGACAGGGGTATGGCTACACCTTC. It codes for CASSYSGQGYGYTF.